This TCR beta chain was documented in a study of early T cells in non-severe SARS-CoV-2 infection. Study-wide context: Sequencing input comprised bulk RNA from unsorted whole blood; chain pairing was not available. Study-wide results and limits: CD4 and private specificities were missed by VDJdb matching, which favored anti-spike CD8 responses.

This CDR3 is 12 amino acids long. V dropped 4 bases and J dropped 0 bases, with 3 bases sitting between them. In the case of this clonotype: Its antigen is still unknown.

Each single cDNA molecule received a unique molecular identifier. TCRdb re-called the 5' RACE reads with MiXCR, one entry per CDR3 protein. The sample lists roughly 70,000 distinct CDR3 sequences, around 18% seen once, with approximately 8.4% in the top ten. Sequenced material: whole blood, taken at baseline. The genes are TRBV12-3 or TRBV12-4 and TRBJ2-5, with unresolved D. The TCR comes from an adult who was a healthcare worker with PCR-confirmed SARS-CoV-2 infection or an uninfected control (not recorded which). The CDR3 loop reads CASSSNQETQYF. CDR3 bases: TGTGCCAGCAGTTCAAACCAAGAGACCCAGTACTTC.